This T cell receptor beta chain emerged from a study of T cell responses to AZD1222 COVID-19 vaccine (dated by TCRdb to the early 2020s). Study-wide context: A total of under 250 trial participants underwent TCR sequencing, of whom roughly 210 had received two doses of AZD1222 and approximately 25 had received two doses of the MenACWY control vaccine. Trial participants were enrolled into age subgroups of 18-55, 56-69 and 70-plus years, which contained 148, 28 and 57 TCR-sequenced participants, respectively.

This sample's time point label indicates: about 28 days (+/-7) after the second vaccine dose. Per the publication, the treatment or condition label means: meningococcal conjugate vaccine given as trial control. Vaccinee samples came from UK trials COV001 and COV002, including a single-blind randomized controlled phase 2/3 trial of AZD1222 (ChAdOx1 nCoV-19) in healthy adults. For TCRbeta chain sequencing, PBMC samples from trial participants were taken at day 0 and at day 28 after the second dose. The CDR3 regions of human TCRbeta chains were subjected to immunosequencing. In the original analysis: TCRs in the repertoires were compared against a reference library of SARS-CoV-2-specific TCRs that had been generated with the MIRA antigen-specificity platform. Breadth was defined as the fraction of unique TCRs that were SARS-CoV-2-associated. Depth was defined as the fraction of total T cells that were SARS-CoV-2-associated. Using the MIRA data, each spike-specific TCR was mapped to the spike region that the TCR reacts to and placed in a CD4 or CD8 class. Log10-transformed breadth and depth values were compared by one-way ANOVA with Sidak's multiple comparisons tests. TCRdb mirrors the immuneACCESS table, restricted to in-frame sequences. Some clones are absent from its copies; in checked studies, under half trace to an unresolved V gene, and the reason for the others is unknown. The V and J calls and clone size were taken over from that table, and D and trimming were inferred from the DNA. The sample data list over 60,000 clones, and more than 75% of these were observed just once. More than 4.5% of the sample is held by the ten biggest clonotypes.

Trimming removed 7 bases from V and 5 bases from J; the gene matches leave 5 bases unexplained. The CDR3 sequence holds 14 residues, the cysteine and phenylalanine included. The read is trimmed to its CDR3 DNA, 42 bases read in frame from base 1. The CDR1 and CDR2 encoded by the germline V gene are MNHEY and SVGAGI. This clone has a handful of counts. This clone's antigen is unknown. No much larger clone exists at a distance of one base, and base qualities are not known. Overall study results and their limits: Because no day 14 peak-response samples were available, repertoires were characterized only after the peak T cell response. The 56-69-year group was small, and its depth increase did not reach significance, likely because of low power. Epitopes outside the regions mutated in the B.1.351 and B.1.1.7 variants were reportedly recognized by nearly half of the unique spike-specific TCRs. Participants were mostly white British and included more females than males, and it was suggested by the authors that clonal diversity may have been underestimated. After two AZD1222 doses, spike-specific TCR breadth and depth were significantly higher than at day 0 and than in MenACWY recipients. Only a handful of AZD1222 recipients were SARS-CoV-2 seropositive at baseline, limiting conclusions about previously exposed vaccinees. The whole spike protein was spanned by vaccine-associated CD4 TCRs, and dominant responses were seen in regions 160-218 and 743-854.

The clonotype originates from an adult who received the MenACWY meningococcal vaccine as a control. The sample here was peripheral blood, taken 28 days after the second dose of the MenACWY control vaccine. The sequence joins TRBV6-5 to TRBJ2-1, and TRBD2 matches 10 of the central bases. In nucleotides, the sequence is TGTGCCAGCACCCTAGCGGGGGAGAACAATGAGCAGTTCTTC. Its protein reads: CASTLAGENNEQFF.